This TCR beta chain was observed in a study of shared clonotypes between healthy human individuals. V lost 0 bases to trimming and J lost 1 base, with 7 bases between them. CDR3 length: 14 amino acids. CDR1 is SGDLS and CDR2 is YYNGEE in the germline V gene. About this clone: Other DNA sequences in this specimen translate into the identical CDR3.

The run depth of the assay was deep. Libraries were prepared by immunoSEQ multiplex PCR; TCRdb keeps only in-frame clonotypes and omits some of them. The data show millions of clones, about 95% seen once. The sequenced sample was naive CD4+ T cells sorted from blood. As for subset: CD45RA+ positively selected. The genes are TRBV9 and TRBJ1-1; no clear D gene. This sequence was found in a man aged 18 to 30 in good health. The CDR3 DNA follows: TGTGCCAGCAGCGTAGGGCAGTGGAACACTGAAGCTTTCTTT. Encoded protein: CASSVGQWNTEAFF.